This T cell receptor beta chain comes out of a study of early T cells in non-severe SARS-CoV-2 infection. Turning to the study itself: Chains were not paired, and sequencing was done on bulk RNA from unsorted whole blood.

Tagging with unique molecular identifiers was applied to individual cDNA molecules. TCRdb analysed the 5' RACE reads with MiXCR anew, one entry per CDR3 protein. The table shows tens of thousands of distinct CDR3 sequences, with 15% to 19% occurring only once. Germline V CDR1 and CDR2: SGHTA, FQGTGA. This CDR3 spans 17 amino acids. V lost 1 base and J lost 2, with 15 bases in between. The chain has TRBV7-3 and TRBJ2-1; D is possibly TRBD1 or TRBD2 (6 bases each). This TCR was sampled from an adult who was a healthcare worker with PCR-confirmed SARS-CoV-2 infection or an uninfected control (not recorded which). Material for sequencing was whole blood. The CDR3 nucleotides are TGTGCCAGCAGCTTAAAGCCGGGGGCAGGGGCCTACAATGAGCAGTTCTTC. It is translated as CASSLKPGAGAYNEQFF.